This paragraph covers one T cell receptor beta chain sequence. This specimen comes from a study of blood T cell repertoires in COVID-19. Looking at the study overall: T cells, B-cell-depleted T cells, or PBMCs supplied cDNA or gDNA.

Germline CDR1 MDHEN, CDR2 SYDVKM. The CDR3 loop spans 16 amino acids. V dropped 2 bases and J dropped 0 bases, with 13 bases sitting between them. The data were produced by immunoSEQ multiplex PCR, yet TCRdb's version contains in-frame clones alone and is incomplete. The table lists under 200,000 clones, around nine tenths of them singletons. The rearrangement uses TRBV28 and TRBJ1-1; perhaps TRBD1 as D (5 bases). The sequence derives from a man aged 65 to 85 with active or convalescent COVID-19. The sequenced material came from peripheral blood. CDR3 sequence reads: CASSLSAGRMNTEAFF. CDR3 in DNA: TGTGCCAGCAGTTTAAGCGCGGGACGTATGAACACTGAAGCTTTCTTT.